Included here is one T cell receptor beta chain sequence, with context. Its antigen is undetermined. Profiled with immunoSEQ multiplex PCR; TCRdb holds only in-frame clones, not every one. Among 110,000 to 150,000 clones, 70% to 85% were seen once, and the ten largest hold less than 30%. The data belong to a study of cytotoxic CD8 clonotypes in ibrutinib-treated CLL. Study-wide background: Partial response was seen in approximately 24 patients and complete response in 2; after median around 69 months, around 15 stayed remitted, about 12 progressed. Samples showed on average approximately 260,000 productive templates and 90,000 or so productive rearrangements.

Study-wide results and caveats: Clonality increased at ibrutinib response and stayed stable in sustained remission. At progression, however, it fell back toward baseline. Sustained-remission and progressing patients' sampling times differed.

The V end was cut by 1 base, the J end by 4 bases, with 10 bases between. This CDR3 contains 14 residues. Germline values: CDR1 SEHNR, CDR2 FQNEAQ (reference sequence). The clonotype originates from a human donor with chronic lymphocytic leukemia. The specimen comprised PBMCs, sampled after 12 months of ibrutinib treatment. The chain combines TRBV7-9 with TRBJ1-2; tentative D call: TRBD1 (5 bases). The CDR3 sequence: CASSLESGAYGYTF. The CDR3 DNA sequence: TGTGCCAGCAGCTTAGAGTCCGGGGCCTATGGCTACACCTTC.